This T cell receptor (beta chain) was captured in a study of radiotherapy plus CTLA-4 blockade in lung cancer. The study, taken as a whole, reports: Increased serum interferon-beta after radiation also reportedly predicted response strongly. Expansion of tumor-derived TCR clones was observed in blood after radiotherapy plus ipilimumab.

This CDR3 contains 14 residues. Germline values: CDR1 SGHRS, CDR2 YFSETQ. V was pared by 1 base and J by 6 bases, with 13 bases between. The repertoire was sequenced with immunoSEQ multiplex PCR; TCRdb's copy has only in-frame clones and lacks some. The repertoire holds roughly 80,000 clones, with approximately 73% as singletons. In regard to this clone: What it binds is unknown.

The TCR sequence derives from a human donor with non-small cell lung cancer whose response to radiotherapy plus ipilimumab could not be evaluated. The V call is TRBV5-1, the J call TRBJ1-1; D gene unclear. Sequencing was performed on peripheral blood, taken from a patient treated with radiotherapy plus ipilimumab. In nucleotides, the CDR3 is TGCGCCAGCAGCTTGCCCGGGGATCCCCCTGAAGCTTTCTTT. The encoded protein is CASSLPGDPPEAFF.